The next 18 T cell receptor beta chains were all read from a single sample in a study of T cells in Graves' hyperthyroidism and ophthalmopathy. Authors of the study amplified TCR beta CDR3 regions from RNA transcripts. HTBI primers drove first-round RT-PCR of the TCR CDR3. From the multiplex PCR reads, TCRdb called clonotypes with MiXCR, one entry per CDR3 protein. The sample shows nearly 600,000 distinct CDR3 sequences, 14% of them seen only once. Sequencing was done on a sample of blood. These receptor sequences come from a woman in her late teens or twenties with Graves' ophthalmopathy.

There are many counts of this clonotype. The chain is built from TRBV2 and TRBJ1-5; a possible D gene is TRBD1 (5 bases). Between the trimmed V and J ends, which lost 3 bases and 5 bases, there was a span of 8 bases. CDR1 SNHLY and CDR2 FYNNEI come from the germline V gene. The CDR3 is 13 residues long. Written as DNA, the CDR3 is TGTGCCAGCAGTGACGGGGGTGATCAGCCCCAGCATTTT. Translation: CASSDGGDQPQHF.

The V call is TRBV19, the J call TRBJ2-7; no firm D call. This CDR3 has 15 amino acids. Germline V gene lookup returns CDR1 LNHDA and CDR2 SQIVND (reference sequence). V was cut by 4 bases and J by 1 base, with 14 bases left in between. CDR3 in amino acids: CASSTASGRSYEQYF. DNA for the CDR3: TGTGCCAGTAGTACCGCCTCGGGTAGGTCCTACGAGCAGTACTTC.

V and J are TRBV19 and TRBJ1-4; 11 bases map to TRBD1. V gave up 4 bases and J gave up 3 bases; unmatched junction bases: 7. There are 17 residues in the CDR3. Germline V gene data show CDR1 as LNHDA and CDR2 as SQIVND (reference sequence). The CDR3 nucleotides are TGTGCCAGTAGTACTAGGACAGGGGGCAGAGCTAATGAAAAACTGTTTTTT. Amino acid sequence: CASSTRTGGRANEKLFF.

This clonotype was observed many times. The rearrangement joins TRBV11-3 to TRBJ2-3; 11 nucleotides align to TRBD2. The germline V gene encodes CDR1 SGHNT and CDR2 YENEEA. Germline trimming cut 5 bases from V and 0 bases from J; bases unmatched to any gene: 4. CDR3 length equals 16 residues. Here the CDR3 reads CASSPWTSGSTDTQYF. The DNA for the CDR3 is TGTGCCAGCAGCCCCTGGACTAGCGGGAGCACAGATACGCAGTATTTT.

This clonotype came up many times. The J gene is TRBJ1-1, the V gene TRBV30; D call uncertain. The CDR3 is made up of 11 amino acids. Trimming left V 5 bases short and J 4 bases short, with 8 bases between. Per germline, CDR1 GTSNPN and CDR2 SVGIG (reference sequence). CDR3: CAWCTFTEAFF. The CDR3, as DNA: TGTGCCTGGTGTACCTTCACTGAAGCTTTCTTT.

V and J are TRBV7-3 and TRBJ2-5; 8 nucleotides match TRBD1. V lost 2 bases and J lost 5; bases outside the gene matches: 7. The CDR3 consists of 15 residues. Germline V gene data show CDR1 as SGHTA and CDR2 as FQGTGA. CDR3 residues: CASSLYGQGWETQYF. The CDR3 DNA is TGTGCCAGCAGCTTATACGGACAGGGATGGGAGACCCAGTACTTC.

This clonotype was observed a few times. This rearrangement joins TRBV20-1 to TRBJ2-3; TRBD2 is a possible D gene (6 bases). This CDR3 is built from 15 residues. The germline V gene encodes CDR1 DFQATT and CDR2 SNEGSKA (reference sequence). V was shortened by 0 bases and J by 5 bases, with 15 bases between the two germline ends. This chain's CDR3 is CSARDRRTTQDTQYF. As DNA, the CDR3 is TGCAGTGCTAGAGATCGGAGGACTACCCAAGATACGCAGTATTTT.

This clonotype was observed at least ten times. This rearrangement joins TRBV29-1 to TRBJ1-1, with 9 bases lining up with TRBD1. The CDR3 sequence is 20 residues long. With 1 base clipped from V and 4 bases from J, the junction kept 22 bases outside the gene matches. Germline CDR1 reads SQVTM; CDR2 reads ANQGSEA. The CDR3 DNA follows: TGCAGCGTTGAAGCTCTGAGCGGAAAGAGGAGACAGGGGGTTTTCACTGAAGCTTTCTTT. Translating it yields CSVEALSGKRRQGVFTEAFF.

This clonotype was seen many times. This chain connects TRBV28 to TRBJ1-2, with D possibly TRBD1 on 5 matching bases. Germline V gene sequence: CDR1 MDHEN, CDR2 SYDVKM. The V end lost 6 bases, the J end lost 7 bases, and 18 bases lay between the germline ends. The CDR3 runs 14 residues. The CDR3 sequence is CASRTGTLKSGYTF. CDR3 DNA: TGTGCCAGCAGAACCGGGACGCTCAAGAGTGGCTACACCTTC.

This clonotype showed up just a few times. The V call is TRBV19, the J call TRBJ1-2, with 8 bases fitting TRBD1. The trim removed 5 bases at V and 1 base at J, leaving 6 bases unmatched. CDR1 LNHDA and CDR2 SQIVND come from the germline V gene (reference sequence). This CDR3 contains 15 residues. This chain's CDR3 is CASSARDRSNYGYTF. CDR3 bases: TGTGCCAGTAGTGCCCGGGACAGGAGTAACTATGGCTACACCTTC.

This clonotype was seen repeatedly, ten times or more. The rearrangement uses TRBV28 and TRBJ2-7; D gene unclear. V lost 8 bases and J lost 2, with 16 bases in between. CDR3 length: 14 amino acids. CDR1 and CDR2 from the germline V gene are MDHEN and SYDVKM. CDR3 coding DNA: TGTGCCAGCCCGCACGCGACGCCCCCCTACGAGCAGTACTTC. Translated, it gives CASPHATPPYEQYF.

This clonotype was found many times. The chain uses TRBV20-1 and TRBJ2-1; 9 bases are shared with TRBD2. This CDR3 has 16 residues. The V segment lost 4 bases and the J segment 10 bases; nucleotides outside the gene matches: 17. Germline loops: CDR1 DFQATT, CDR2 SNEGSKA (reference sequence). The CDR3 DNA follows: TGCAGTGCTAACTTAGGGACTAGCAGGACTTTCGGGGAGCAGTTCTTC. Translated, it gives CSANLGTSRTFGEQFF.

The DNA for the CDR3 is TGCGCCAGCAGCCAAGATGGGGCTGTTTGGGGAATGAACACTGAAGCTTTCTTT. This sequence encodes CASSQDGAVWGMNTEAFF. The chain carries TRBV4-3 and TRBJ1-1; D might be TRBD1 (5 bases). The CDR3 totals 18 residues. Germline V gene sequence: CDR1 LGHNA, CDR2 YSLEER. Deletions cut 0 bases from V and 0 bases from J, with 17 bases between.

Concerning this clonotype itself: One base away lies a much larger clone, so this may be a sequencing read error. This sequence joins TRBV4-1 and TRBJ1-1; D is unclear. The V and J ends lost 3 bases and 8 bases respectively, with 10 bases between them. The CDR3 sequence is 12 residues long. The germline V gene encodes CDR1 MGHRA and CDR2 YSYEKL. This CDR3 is CASSHDLREAFF. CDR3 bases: TGCGCCAGCAGCCATGACCTAAGAGAAGCTTTCTTT.

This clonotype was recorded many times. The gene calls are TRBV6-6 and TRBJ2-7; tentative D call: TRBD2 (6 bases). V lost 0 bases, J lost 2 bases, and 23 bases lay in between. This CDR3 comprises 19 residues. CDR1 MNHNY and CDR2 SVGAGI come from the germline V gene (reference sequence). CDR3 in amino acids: CASSYSRYGGRREAYEQYF. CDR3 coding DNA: TGTGCCAGCAGTTACTCGCGATATGGAGGGAGAAGGGAAGCCTACGAGCAGTACTTC.

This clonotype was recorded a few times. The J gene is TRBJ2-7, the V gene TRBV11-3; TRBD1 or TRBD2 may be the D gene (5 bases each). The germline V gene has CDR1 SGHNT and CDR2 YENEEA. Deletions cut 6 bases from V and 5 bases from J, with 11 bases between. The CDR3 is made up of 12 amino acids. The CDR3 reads CASSLGENEQYF. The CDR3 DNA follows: TGTGCCAGCAGTTTGGGGGAGAACGAGCAGTACTTC.

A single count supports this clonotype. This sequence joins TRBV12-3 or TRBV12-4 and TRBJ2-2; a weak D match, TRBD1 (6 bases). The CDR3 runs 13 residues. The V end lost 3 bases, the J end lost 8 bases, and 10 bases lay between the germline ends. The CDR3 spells CASSFQGQGELFF. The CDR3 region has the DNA TGTGCCAGCAGTTTCCAGGGGCAGGGGGAGCTGTTTTTT.

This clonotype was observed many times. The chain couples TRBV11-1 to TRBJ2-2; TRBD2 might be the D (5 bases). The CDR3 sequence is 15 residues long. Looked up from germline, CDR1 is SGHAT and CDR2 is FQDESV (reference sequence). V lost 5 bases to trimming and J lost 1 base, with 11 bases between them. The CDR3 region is CASSHLDLNTGELFF. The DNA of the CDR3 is TGTGCCAGCAGCCACCTGGACTTGAACACCGGGGAGCTGTTTTTT.